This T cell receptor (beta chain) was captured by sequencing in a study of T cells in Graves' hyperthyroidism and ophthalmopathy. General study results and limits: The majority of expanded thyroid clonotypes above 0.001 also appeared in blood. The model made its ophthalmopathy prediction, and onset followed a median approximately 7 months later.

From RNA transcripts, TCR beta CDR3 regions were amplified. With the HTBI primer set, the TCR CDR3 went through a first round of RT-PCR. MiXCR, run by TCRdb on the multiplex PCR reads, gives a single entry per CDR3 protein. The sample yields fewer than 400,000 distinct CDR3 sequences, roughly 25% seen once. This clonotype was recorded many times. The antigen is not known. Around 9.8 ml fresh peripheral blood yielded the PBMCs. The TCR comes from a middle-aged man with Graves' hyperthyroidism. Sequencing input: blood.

The CDR3 DNA is TGTGCCAGCAGTTCCGACAGGGGGCGCGGGAATGAGCAGTTCTTC. It specifies CASSSDRGRGNEQFF. This chain connects TRBV3-1 to TRBJ2-1; 10 bases match TRBD1. Looked up from germline, CDR1 is LGHDT and CDR2 is YNNKEL (reference sequence). The CDR3 covers 15 residues. The V segment lost 6 bases and the J segment 7 bases; nucleotides outside the gene matches: 9.